The 12 T cell receptor beta chains given below trace back to one sample, sequenced in a study of identifying expanded T cells in peripheral blood. Repertoires were generated with immunoSEQ multiplex PCR, while TCRdb's copy carries only in-frame clones and drops some. The table has some 93,000 clones, around 90% seen once. Sequencing was carried out using blood. Receptor source: a person aged 18-70 years in good health.

By proportion, this clone is medium-sized. The rearrangement links TRBV4-3 to TRBJ2-7, with 10 bases identical to TRBD2. The CDR3 covers 17 residues. CDR1 is LGHNA and CDR2 is YSLEER in the germline V gene. With V trimmed by 2 bases and J by 3 bases, 10 bases remained unmatched. The CDR3 loop is CASSQPGWTSGYYEQYF. For the CDR3, the DNA is TGCGCCAGCAGCCAACCTGGTTGGACTAGCGGATACTACGAGCAGTACTTC.

This rearrangement joins TRBV7-6 to TRBJ2-3, with D unresolved. V lost 3 bases and J 4 bases, leaving 11 bases between the germline ends. The CDR3 is 14 residues long. The germline CDR1 and CDR2 sequences are SGHVS and FNYEAQ. The CDR3: CASSFGSAPDTQYF. CDR3 DNA: TGTGCCAGCAGCTTCGGGTCGGCCCCAGATACGCAGTATTTT.

V is TRBV19 and J is TRBJ1-5; maybe TRBD1 (5 bases). The ends were cut back, 1 base at V and 3 bases at J, with 16 bases in the middle. Germline assignment: CDR1 LNHDA and CDR2 SQIVND (reference sequence). This CDR3 is 17 amino acids long. The CDR3 protein is CASSIGARGTFNQPQHF. Here the CDR3 DNA reads TGTGCCAGTAGTATAGGTGCCCGGGGCACTTTCAATCAGCCCCAGCATTTT.

This chain links TRBV7-2 with TRBJ1-1; D remains unclear. Germline assignment: CDR1 SGHTA and CDR2 FQGNSA. With 3 bases removed from V and 11 bases from J, the gap between germline ends came to 16 bases. This CDR3 contains 13 residues. The DNA of the CDR3 is TGTGCCAGCAGCTTCGAAGGTTCCGGAGGTGCTTTCTTT. Translation: CASSFEGSGGAFF.

The chain couples TRBV12-5 to TRBJ1-2; D is unresolved. This CDR3 comprises 15 residues. Germline V gene sequence: CDR1 LGHNT, CDR2 FRNRAP. V was trimmed by 1 base and J by 4 bases, leaving 13 bases between them. The CDR3 loop reads CASGLEAGGGYGYTF. The DNA of the CDR3 is TGTGCTAGTGGTTTGGAGGCAGGCGGCGGCTATGGCTACACCTTC. Combining the CDR3 with reference TRBV12-5 and TRBJ1-2 gives the whole variable domain DARVTQTPRHKVTEMGQEVTMRCQPILGHNTVFWYRQTMMQGLELLAYFRNRAPLDDSGMPKDRFSAEMPDATLATLKIQPSEPRDSAVYFCASGLEAGGGYGYTFGSGTRLTVV.

This chain links TRBV7-2 with TRBJ1-5; a weak D match, TRBD1 (5 bases). Trimming pared 2 bases from V and 1 base from J, leaving 9 bases between. The germline V gene has CDR1 SGHTA and CDR2 FQGNSA. The CDR3 spans 15 residues. Here the CDR3 reads CASSLNQGSNQPQHF. The CDR3 nucleotides are TGTGCCAGCAGCTTAAATCAGGGAAGCAATCAGCCCCAGCATTTT.

The table lists this clone with a count of one. The rearrangement uses TRBV19 and TRBJ2-1, with no clear D. This CDR3 region has 14 residues. Trimming removed 6 bases from V and 0 bases from J, with 9 bases in between. CDR1 is LNHDA and CDR2 is SQIVND in the germline V gene (reference sequence). CDR3 sequence: CASRTSSSYNEQFF. The CDR3 DNA is TGTGCCAGTAGGACCAGCTCCTCCTACAATGAGCAGTTCTTC. Full variable domain (rest looked up from reference TRBV19 and TRBJ2-1): DGGITQSPKYLFRKEGQNVTLSCEQNLNHDAMYWYRQDPGQGLRLIYYSQIVNDFQKGDIAEGYSVSREKKESFPLTVTSAQKNPTAFYLCASRTSSSYNEQFFGPGTRLTVL.

The chain combines TRBV11-2 with TRBJ1-2, with D tentatively TRBD1 (5 bases). The CDR3 length is 15 residues. V lost 2 bases, J lost 8 bases, and 18 bases lay in between. Germline V gene sequence: CDR1 SGHAT, CDR2 FQNNGV. The CDR3 spells CASSLMDILSRGYTF. As DNA, the CDR3 is TGTGCCAGCAGCTTAATGGACATACTCTCTCGGGGCTACACCTTC.

The chain recombines TRBV13 with TRBJ1-2; no reliable D call. The CDR3 has 14 residues. The germline V gene encodes CDR1 PRHDT and CDR2 FYEKMQ (reference sequence). Trimming pared 1 base from V and 2 bases from J, leaving 8 bases between. The CDR3 reads CASSLDLFNYGYTF. CDR3 sequence (DNA): TGTGCCAGCAGCTTAGATCTGTTCAACTATGGCTACACCTTC.

The genes are TRBV19 and TRBJ1-2; D might be TRBD1 (6 bases). This CDR3 has 17 residues. Germline V CDR1 and CDR2: LNHDA, SQIVND (reference sequence). Trimming took 7 bases from V and 0 from J, leaving 21 bases between them. The DNA for the CDR3 is TGTGCCAGTATCCCTCGAGCGACAGGACTTCCTAACTATGGCTACACCTTC. Protein: CASIPRATGLPNYGYTF.

This rearrangement joins TRBV7-3 to TRBJ1-1; D is perhaps TRBD1 (5 bases). Germline lookup yields CDR1 SGHTA and CDR2 FQGTGA. This CDR3 spans 19 amino acids. Trimming pared 4 bases from V and 2 bases from J, leaving 26 bases between. The CDR3 DNA is TGTGCCAGCAGCTCCCTATCGCTCTGGAGACAGATCCGAAACACTGAAGCTTTCTTT. Protein: CASSSLSLWRQIRNTEAFF.

The chain carries TRBV11-2 and TRBJ2-7; a possible D gene is TRBD2 (5 bases). V was shortened by 4 bases and J by 3 bases, with 10 bases between the two germline ends. Germline values: CDR1 SGHAT, CDR2 FQNNGV. The CDR3 sequence is 13 residues long. CDR3 coding DNA: TGTGCCAGCAGCTCCATAGCGATCTACGAGCAGTACTTC. Translation gives CASSSIAIYEQYF.